The sample holds many counts of the clone carrying this T cell receptor (beta chain). Its antigen is currently unknown. V dropped 1 base and J dropped 7; count of bases not matched to a gene: 7. This CDR3 spans 14 amino acids. From germline, CDR1 is DFQATT and CDR2 SNEGSKA (reference sequence). Scientists made TCR beta libraries using quantitative 5'-RACE with molecular barcodes. From the 5' RACE reads, TCRdb called clonotypes with MiXCR, one entry per CDR3 protein. The table includes about 340,000 distinct CDR3 sequences, approximately 15% detected once. The sample comes from a study of CD8 T cells in ankylosing spondylitis. Study-level findings and limits: Among TCR beta sequences, a motif of several highly homologous variants appeared characteristic of ankylosing spondylitis blood. Certain motif variants had earlier appeared in reactive arthritis synovial fluid and blood. Within matched ankylosing spondylitis synovial fluid, disease-linked clones were reportedly significantly enriched.

The chain has TRBV20-1 and TRBJ2-3, with 8 bases aligning to TRBD2. The sequencing sample was made of blood, either unsorted or a sorted T cell fraction (not recorded which). The TCR was taken from a male donor with ankylosing spondylitis or in good health (not recorded which). The CDR3 coding sequence is TGCAGTGCTAGAGGTCAACTAGCGGAGAATACGCAGTATTTT. Translation gives CSARGQLAENTQYF.